What follows are 30 T cell receptor beta chains derived from one specimen sequenced in a study of blood T cells in healthy people across ages (dated by TCRdb to the mid-2010s). Receptor libraries were prepared by 5' RACE. A second PCR of about 7 to 12 cycles was run with a J-beta primer mix and a sample-barcoded 5' primer. Using fastp trimming at Q25 and MiXCR clonotype assembly, TCRdb reanalyzed the public sequencing data and kept in-frame beta chains. Rows are combined by CDR3 protein, so each entry shows the most common genes and DNA. Within this sample are fewer than 2,000,000 distinct CDR3 sequences, with 30% to 40% of them counted one time only. Of the sample, 23% falls within the top ten clones. The sample comprised blood. The receptors come from a human donor in good health.

V gene TRBV6-5 combines with J gene TRBJ1-4, with 8 positions matching TRBD1. This CDR3 spans 12 amino acids. Per the germline V gene, CDR1 is MNHEY and CDR2 is SVGAGI. The V segment lost 2 bases and the J segment 10 bases; nucleotides outside the gene matches: 0. The CDR3, as DNA: TGTGCCAGCAGTTACGACAGGGGAAAACTGTTTTTT. It specifies CASSYDRGKLFF.

This clonotype was observed once. The CDR3 bases are TGTGCCAGCAGTTACAAGGCACTCGCGAGCGGAAAACTCAATGGCTACACCTTC. It codes for CASSYKALASGKLNGYTF. V gene TRBV6-5 combines with J gene TRBJ1-2; D unresolved. The CDR3 loop spans 18 amino acids. V shed 2 bases and J shed 6 bases, with 25 bases lying between them. Germline assignment: CDR1 MNHEY and CDR2 SVGAGI.

This chain connects TRBV10-3 to TRBJ2-1; D is unclear. This CDR3 has 18 residues. V lost 2 bases, J lost 5 bases, and 22 bases lay in between. Per the germline V gene, CDR1 is ENHRY and CDR2 is SYGVKD. DNA of the CDR3: TGTGCCATCAGTGAGATATGGCGCGGCACGGACGGAGACAATGAGCAGTTCTTC. It codes for CAISEIWRGTDGDNEQFF.

This clonotype came up a few times. This chain connects TRBV11-3 to TRBJ2-3, with no clear D. V shed 1 base and J shed 1 base, with 15 bases lying between them. The CDR3 consists of 17 residues. CDR1 and CDR2 from the germline V gene are SGHNT and YENEEA. The CDR3 is CASSLAATPYGTDTQYF. DNA of the CDR3: TGTGCCAGCAGCTTAGCTGCGACACCCTACGGCACAGATACGCAGTATTTT.

This clonotype was seen many times. The junction differs from germline at one of its ends, possibly a read error. The chain links TRBV5-1 to TRBJ2-1; 11 positions agree with TRBD1. The CDR3 totals 15 residues. The germline CDR1 and CDR2 sequences are SGHRS and YFSETQ. CDR3 nucleotides: TGTGCCAGCAGCTTTGGGACAGGGGGCTACAATGAGCAGTTCTTC. Amino acids: CASSFGTGGYNEQFF.

The V and J genes are TRBV5-1 and TRBJ1-2, with D possibly matching TRBD1 (6 bases). Germline V gives CDR1 SGHRS, CDR2 YFSETQ. V gave up 1 base and J gave up 3 bases, with 16 bases separating them. This CDR3 is built from 16 residues. The CDR3 reads CASSLTLWGHDYGYTF. CDR3 in DNA: TGCGCCAGCAGCTTGACCCTCTGGGGGCATGACTATGGCTACACCTTC.

CDR3 protein: CASSLYNDNEQFF. The CDR3 DNA sequence: TGCGCCAGCAGCTTATACAACGACAATGAGCAGTTCTTC. The chain combines TRBV5-1 with TRBJ2-1; D remains ambiguous. CDR3 length: 13 residues. CDR1 SGHRS and CDR2 YFSETQ come from the germline V gene. Trimming took off 2 bases at V and 5 bases at J, with 8 bases between the two ends.

This clonotype showed up just a few times. The rearrangement joins TRBV20-1 to TRBJ2-3, with D unresolved. Germline V CDR1 and CDR2: DFQATT, SNEGSKA (reference sequence). The germline V and J ends were trimmed by 0 bases and 4 bases, with 11 bases remaining between them. The CDR3 runs to 14 residues. CDR3 sequence reads: CSARDSVQPDTQYF. CDR3 DNA: TGCAGTGCTAGAGATTCGGTACAACCAGATACGCAGTATTTT.

The chain has TRBV28 and TRBJ2-5; D possibly corresponds to TRBD1 (6 bases). V lost 5 bases and J lost 5, with 18 bases in between. CDR1 is MDHEN and CDR2 is SYDVKM in the germline V gene. This CDR3 has 15 amino acids. The CDR3 DNA is TGTGCCAGCAGTCCAGCACAGGGCATGGAGGAGACCCAGTACTTC. Its protein is CASSPAQGMEETQYF.

This chain connects TRBV5-1 to TRBJ2-7; 8 bases are shared with TRBD2. Trimming took 6 bases from V and 3 from J; bases not matched to a gene: 11. The germline V gene has CDR1 SGHRS and CDR2 YFSETQ. The CDR3 is 15 residues long. CDR3 in DNA: TGCGCCAGCACCTTATCAGCGGGGGCCAACTACGAGCAGTACTTC. Protein product: CASTLSAGANYEQYF.

The chain links TRBV4-3 to TRBJ2-2; perhaps TRBD1 as D (5 bases). Germline lookup yields CDR1 LGHNA and CDR2 YSLEER. This CDR3 has 16 residues. V gave up 4 bases and J gave up 6 bases, with 18 bases separating them. CDR3 coding DNA: TGCGCCAGCAGCCCGACAGACTCGTTCTTCCCCGGGGAGCTGTTTTTT. It codes for CASSPTDSFFPGELFF.

This clonotype showed up just a few times. Germline and junction disagree at one end, which may indicate a read error. The chain carries TRBV6-5 and TRBJ1-1; tentatively, D is TRBD1 (6 bases). Germline loops: CDR1 MNHEY, CDR2 SVGAGI. The CDR3 has 17 residues. The CDR3 sequence: CASSYRGGKVAHAEAFF. The DNA of the CDR3 is TGTGCCAGCAGTTATCGAGGGGGTAAAGTTGCACACGCTGAAGCCTTCTTT.

The genes are TRBV3-1 and TRBJ2-1, with 9 bases fitting TRBD2. V was pared by 2 bases and J by 6 bases, with 8 bases of the junction left unmatched. The germline V gene has CDR1 LGHDT and CDR2 YNNKEL (reference sequence). The CDR3 sequence is 16 residues long. Written as DNA, the CDR3 is TGTGCCAGCAGCCAATTGGGACTAGCCAGAAGCAATGAGCAGTTCTTC. Translation: CASSQLGLARSNEQFF.

This chain connects TRBV7-9 to TRBJ2-3, with TRBD1 as a possible D gene (6 bases). This CDR3 region has 17 residues. Germline V gene data show CDR1 as SEHNR and CDR2 as FQNEAQ (reference sequence). Deletions cut 4 bases from V and 2 bases from J, with 19 bases between. This CDR3 reads CASSSGSLGGATDTQYF. The CDR3 DNA follows: TGTGCCAGCAGCTCGGGGTCTTTAGGGGGAGCCACAGATACGCAGTATTTT.

DNA for the CDR3: TGTGCCAGCAGTGAATGGGACCTGAACACTGAAGCTTTCTTT. It specifies CASSEWDLNTEAFF. V usage is TRBV25-1 and J usage is TRBJ1-1, with a tentative D call TRBD1 (5 bases). Germline-derived CDR1 and CDR2 are MGHDK and SYGVNS. The CDR3 has 14 residues. Trimming cost V 1 base and J 0 bases, with 6 bases left between them. The whole variable domain, remainder taken from reference TRBV25-1 and TRBJ1-1, is EADIYQTPRYLVIGTGKKITLECSQTMGHDKMYWYQQDPGMELHLIHYSYGVNSTEKGDLSSESTVSRIRTEHFPLTLESARPSHTSQYLCASSEWDLNTEAFFGQGTRLTVV.

The chain links TRBV2 to TRBJ2-7; 9 bases agree with TRBD1. Trimming took 7 bases from V and 2 from J; bases not matched to a gene: 3. Germline V gives CDR1 SNHLY, CDR2 FYNNEI. The CDR3 is 13 amino acids. The CDR3 loop is CASTDRGPYEQYF. CDR3 DNA sequence: TGTGCCAGCACGGACAGGGGACCCTACGAGCAGTACTTC.

Notes on this clonotype: The junction shows a germline mismatch at one end, possibly a read error. The chain links TRBV7-2 to TRBJ2-4; D is undetermined. The end of the DNA aligns better with TRBJ2-5, so the J call may be wrong. CDR3 length: 14 amino acids. CDR1 is SGHTA, CDR2 FQGNSA, per germline. CDR3 loop: CAGSLDFEAQTQYF. The DNA for the CDR3 is TGTGCCGGCAGCTTAGATTTCGAAGCGCAGACCCAGTACTTC.

The gene calls are TRBV5-4 and TRBJ2-1; D unresolved. Germline assignment: CDR1 SGHNT and CDR2 YYREEE (reference sequence). V was pared by 4 bases and J by 6 bases, with 20 bases between. The CDR3 has 16 amino acids. This CDR3 reads CASSPEVARRGNEQFF. CDR3 DNA sequence: TGTGCCAGCAGCCCCGAGGTGGCACGCCGAGGCAATGAGCAGTTCTTC. Full variable domain (outside the CDR3, taken from reference TRBV5-4 and TRBJ2-1): ETGVTQSPTHLIKTRGQQVTLRCSSQSGHNTVSWYQQALGQGPQFIFQYYREEENGRGNFPPRFSGLQFPNYSSELNVNALELDDSALYLCASSPEVARRGNEQFFGPGTRLTVL.

The chain uses TRBV6-2 or TRBV6-3 and TRBJ1-6, with D hard to call. CDR3 size: 17 residues. Germline V lookup: CDR1 MNHEY, CDR2 SVGEGT. The V and J ends lost 0 bases and 1 base respectively, with 10 bases between them. CDR3 sequence: CASSYSKGESYNSPLHF. The DNA of the CDR3 is TGTGCCAGCAGTTACTCGAAGGGTGAGTCCTATAATTCACCCCTCCACTTT.

V usage is TRBV7-6 and J usage is TRBJ1-6; D unclear. Germline values: CDR1 SGHVS, CDR2 FNYEAQ. Trimming removed 1 base from V and 2 bases from J, with 12 bases in between. This CDR3 has 17 residues. The CDR3: CASSLVSGMPYNSPLHF. CDR3 DNA: TGTGCCAGCAGCTTAGTATCCGGGATGCCCTATAATTCACCCCTCCACTTT.

This chain connects TRBV11-1 to TRBJ1-1, with 7 bases lining up with TRBD1. The CDR3 runs to 20 residues. The V segment lost 2 bases and the J segment 0 bases; nucleotides outside the gene matches: 18. Germline V gene sequence: CDR1 SGHAT, CDR2 FQDESV (reference sequence). The CDR3 loop is CASSLIDSGTEGGLNTEAFF. CDR3 DNA sequence: TGTGCCAGCAGCTTAATTGACTCCGGGACAGAAGGAGGGTTGAACACTGAAGCTTTCTTT. The variable domain in full, with the rest retrieved from reference TRBV11-1 and TRBJ1-1, is EAEVAQSPRYKITEKSQAVAFWCDPISGHATLYWYRQILGQGPELLVQFQDESVVDDSQLPKDRFSAERLKGVDSTLKIQPAELGDSAMYLCASSLIDSGTEGGLNTEAFFGQGTRLTVV.

The chain carries TRBV7-2 and TRBJ2-7, with D possibly TRBD2 on 7 matching bases. The V end lost 0 bases, the J end lost 2 bases, and 11 bases lay between the germline ends. CDR3 length: 15 amino acids. In germline, CDR1 is SGHTA, CDR2 FQGNSA. The CDR3 sequence: CASSLAWGGAYEQYF. The CDR3 nucleotides are TGTGCCAGCAGCTTAGCATGGGGGGGCGCCTACGAGCAGTACTTC.

There are a few counts of this clonotype. The chain combines TRBV5-1 with TRBJ1-2; no clear D. The CDR3 loop spans 14 amino acids. V lost 0 bases and J lost 4, with 10 bases in between. Germline V gene sequence: CDR1 SGHRS, CDR2 YFSETQ. The CDR3 DNA reads as TGCGCCAGCAGCTTGGCCGTAGGGAGCTATGGCTACACCTTC. This sequence encodes CASSLAVGSYGYTF.

The chain joins TRBV6-6 to TRBJ2-5; 9 nucleotides line up with TRBD2. Germline V gene lookup returns CDR1 MNHNY and CDR2 SVGAGI (reference sequence). This CDR3 contains 15 residues. The junction had 9 bases not matched to a gene; V was cut back by 7 bases and J by 3 bases. CDR3 residues: CASTAGGWTKETQYF. The CDR3 coding sequence is TGTGCCAGCACTGCGGGGGGGTGGACCAAAGAGACCCAGTACTTC.

The chain has TRBV9 and TRBJ2-5, with D possibly TRBD2 on 6 matching bases. Germline CDR1 and CDR2: SGDLS and YYNGEE. The V gene lost 5 bases and the J gene lost 11 bases, with 19 bases spanning the gap. CDR3 length: 13 amino acids. The CDR3 protein is CASSAGPTYGQYF. CDR3 DNA: TGTGCCAGCAGTGCGGGGCCCACCTACGGGCAGTACTTC. Supplemented by reference TRBV9 and TRBJ2-5, the full variable domain reads DSGVTQTPKHLITATGQRVTLRCSPRSGDLSVYWYQQSLDQGLQFLIQYYNGEERAKGNILERFSAQQFPDLHSELNLSSLELGDSALYFCASSAGPTYGQYFGPGTRLLVL.

Concerning this clonotype: An end of the junction does not agree with germline; a read error may underlie this. This chain uses TRBV7-9 with TRBJ2-1; D gene unclear. The CDR3 runs to 14 residues. Germline loops: CDR1 SEHNR, CDR2 FQNEAQ (reference sequence). CDR3 nucleotide sequence: TGTGCCAGCAGCTTAGATATCAGATTCTACGAGCAGGACTTC. Protein sequence: CASSLDIRFYEQDF.

This rearrangement joins TRBV28 to TRBJ2-1; a possible D gene is TRBD2 (5 bases). Germline CDR1 reads MDHEN; CDR2 reads SYDVKM. The CDR3 consists of 16 residues. The V gene lost 8 bases and the J gene lost 5 bases, with 22 bases spanning the gap. DNA for the CDR3: TGTGCCAGCCTGTCCTCCACTCCCCCGAGGGACAATGAGCAGTTCTTC. Amino acids: CASLSSTPPRDNEQFF.

This clonotype was seen more than once but under ten times. V and J are TRBV27 and TRBJ1-5; D is unresolved. The germline V and J ends were trimmed by 1 base and 2 bases, with 6 bases remaining between them. CDR1 and CDR2 from the germline V gene are MNHEY and SMNVEV (reference sequence). The CDR3 length is 14 residues. CDR3 DNA: TGTGCCAGCAGTTTATTCCCGGGCAATCAGCCCCAGCATTTT. Its translation: CASSLFPGNQPQHF.

V gene TRBV7-2 combines with J gene TRBJ1-2, with D uncertain. The CDR3 runs to 12 residues. V lost 6 bases and J lost 7, with 12 bases in between. Germline V gene sequence: CDR1 SGHTA, CDR2 FQGNSA. The CDR3 sequence: CASSHYEGGYTF. Written as DNA, the CDR3 is TGTGCCAGCAGTCACTACGAGGGTGGCTACACCTTC.

The chain has TRBV7-2 and TRBJ2-3; 7 nucleotides agree with TRBD1. The CDR3 totals 16 residues. Germline CDR1 is SGHTA and CDR2 is FQGNSA. J was trimmed by 2 bases and V by 5 bases; bases with no gene match: 10. Here the CDR3 reads CASSDRDSFITDTQYF. Written as DNA, the CDR3 is TGTGCCAGCAGCGACCGGGACAGTTTTATCACAGATACGCAGTATTTT.